These T cell receptor beta chains were read from a single sample in a study of breast tumors, draining lymph nodes, adjacent tissues. In TCRdb, the multiplex PCR reads were re-called with MiXCR into one record per CDR3 protein. In the table there are about 230,000 distinct CDR3 sequences, about 32% of which are singletons. Material for sequencing was axillary lymph node tissue. Receptors originate from a female donor with breast cancer. Some clones in this sample may be carry-over from other donors' samples. CDR3s include the opening cysteine and the closing phenylalanine or tryptophan. Each record gives: clone size, V gene, J gene, D gene, CDR3 DNA, CDR3 protein. A D gene is named only where the DNA matches it firmly. The size of a clone is reported for some rows only, either as once, few or many, or as a class for expanded clones.

>many|TRBV14|TRBJ2-3|.
TGTGCCAGCAGCCACCAGGGCGATCACGCAGATACGCAGTATTTT
CASSHQGDHADTQYF
>many|TRBV2|TRBJ1-5|TRBD1
TGTGCCAGCACCGCGGGACAGGGTCGGATTTTGAATCAGCCCCAGCATTTT
CASTAGQGRILNQPQHF
>.|TRBV2|TRBJ1-4|.
TGTGCCAGCAGAGATAGAGGGGCTGAAAAACTGTTTTTT
CASRDRGAEKLFF
>many|TRBV20-1|TRBJ2-7|TRBD2
TGCAGTGCTCCCCCTATAGCGGGAAACCCCTACGAGCAGTACTTC
CSAPPIAGNPYEQYF
>once|TRBV6-2/TRBV6-3|TRBJ1-2|.
TGTGCCAGCAACCGCAGGGCGCCTGGTGGCTACACCTTC
CASNRRAPGGYTF
>.|TRBV20-1|TRBJ1-3|TRBD1
TGCAGTGCTACAGGGGGCGGGACAGGTACTGAAAACACCATATATTTT
CSATGGGTGTENTIYF
>many|TRBV30|TRBJ2-7|.
TGTGCCTGGATTCCGGACCACTACGAGCAGTACTTC
CAWIPDHYEQYF
>many|TRBV5-6|TRBJ2-3|.
TGTGCCAGCAGCCCTCCCCGACGCACAGATACGCAGTATTTT
CASSPPRRTDTQYF
>many|TRBV27|TRBJ1-4|.
TGTGCCAGCAATCCGGTCGGGGGGCGCGGAGAAAAACTGTTTTTT
CASNPVGGRGEKLFF
>many|TRBV19|TRBJ2-1|TRBD2
TGTGCCAGTAGTATTCTAGCGGGAGGGTATGAGCAGTTCTTC
CASSILAGGYEQFF
>many|TRBV7-3|TRBJ2-1|.
TGTGCCAGCAGCTTAATTTCGGGTGGTGAGCAGTTCTTC
CASSLISGGEQFF
>.|TRBV29-1|TRBJ1-5|TRBD1
TGCAGCGTATCAGGGGGGTTCAATCAGCCCCAGCATTTT
CSVSGGFNQPQHF
>many|TRBV20-1|TRBJ2-1|TRBD1
TGCAGTGCTAGAGATTTGAACAGGGGCAACGTTGGGTTCTTC
CSARDLNRGNVGFF
>.|TRBV7-9|TRBJ1-3|TRBD1
TGTGCCAGCAGTCCCGACAGGGGATATGGCTACACCATATATTTT
CASSPDRGYGYTIYF
>many|TRBV7-2|TRBJ1-5|.
TGTGCCAGCAGCTTGGGGGGTTCGGCTCAGCCCCAGCATTTT
CASSLGGSAQPQHF
>many|TRBV5-1|TRBJ2-5|.
TGCGCCAGCAGCTTGGTTGCGCGTGTCAGTGAAGAGACCCAGTACTTC
CASSLVARVSEETQYF
>many|TRBV9|TRBJ2-3|.
TGTGCCAGCAGCGGCTCGCTCACAGATACGCAGTATTTT
CASSGSLTDTQYF
>many|TRBV20-1|TRBJ2-1|.
TGCAGTGCTAGGTCCTGGACCGGAAATGAGCAGTTCTTC
CSARSWTGNEQFF
>many|TRBV9|TRBJ1-5|TRBD1
TGTGCCAGCAGCGTACACAGGGGGCAGCTTCACAATCAGCCCCAGCATTTT
CASSVHRGQLHNQPQHF
>.|TRBV7-2|TRBJ1-2|TRBD1
TGTGCCAGCAGCTTCCGTTGGACAGGGGATAACTATGGCTACACCTTC
CASSFRWTGDNYGYTF
>many|TRBV18|TRBJ2-3|.
TGTGCCAGCTCACCACAGGGGGGAGATACGCAGTATTTT
CASSPQGGDTQYF
>many|TRBV5-1|TRBJ2-1|TRBD2
TGCGCCAGCAGCTTAAAACTCGGGACTAGCGGGAGAGCCTACAATGAGCAGTTCTTC
CASSLKLGTSGRAYNEQFF
>few|TRBV18|TRBJ2-6|TRBD1
TGTGCCAGCTCACGACTGGACAGGTCTGGGGCCAACGTCCTGACTTTC
CASSRLDRSGANVLTF
>many|TRBV11-2|TRBJ2-7|TRBD2
TGTGCCAGCAGCTCCTTGAGGACAGGGCCGGGACTAGCGGCCTACGAGCAGTACTTC
CASSSLRTGPGLAAYEQYF
>.|TRBV15|TRBJ1-5|TRBD1
TGTGCCACCAGCAGCTCCGGGACAGGGGCGAATCAGCCCCAGCATTTT
CATSSSGTGANQPQHF
>many|TRBV7-9|TRBJ1-4|.
TGTGCCAGCAGGCCCCCAGGACGGGAAGATGAAAAACTGTTTTTT
CASRPPGREDEKLFF
>.|TRBV20-1|TRBJ2-3|TRBD2
TGCAGTGTTCCGAAGGGGGGGCTAGCGGGGTGGGCAGATACGCAGTATTTT
CSVPKGGLAGWADTQYF
>once|TRBV4-1|TRBJ2-7|.
TGCGCCTGCAGCCTGGACGGGTACAAGCAGTACTTC
CACSLDGYKQYF